The source of this TCR beta chain is a study of shared clonotypes between healthy human individuals. As for the study in general: There were three CD4 naive, three CD4 memory, two CD8 naive and one CD8 memory plates per donor.

Data came from immunoSEQ multiplex PCR; TCRdb stores just in-frame clones and leaves some out. The repertoire holds around 550,000 clones, with roughly 96% as singletons. The junction had 11 bases not matched to a gene; V was cut back by 2 bases and J by 7 bases. The CDR3 loop spans 16 amino acids. The germline CDR1 and CDR2 sequences are SGDLS and YYNGEE. Naive CD8 cells comprised CD45RO-negative, CCR7-positively selected cells, excluding terminally differentiated effector memory CD45RA+ cells. On this clone: The antigen remains undetermined.

Study observations and caveats: The donor pool, a small one, limited the genetic and exposure-history diversity represented. Non-shared clonotypes were found to have lower generation probabilities than the clonotypes that were shared by all four of the sorted-subset donors. Relative to memory subsets, naive subsets generally showed larger estimated richness.

The material sequenced was naive CD8+ T cells sorted from blood. This TCR derives from a woman aged 25 to 45 in good health. The chain combines TRBV9 with TRBJ2-2; 7 bases fit TRBD2. Here the CDR3 reads CASSVSSGAGVGELFF. CDR3 sequence (DNA): TGTGCCAGCAGCGTGTCCTCCGGGGCGGGGGTCGGGGAGCTGTTTTTT. Combining the CDR3 with reference TRBV9 and TRBJ2-2 gives the whole variable domain DSGVTQTPKHLITATGQRVTLRCSPRSGDLSVYWYQQSLDQGLQFLIQYYNGEERAKGNILERFSAQQFPDLHSELNLSSLELGDSALYFCASSVSSGAGVGELFFGEGSRLTVL.